This TCR beta chain was found in a study of identical twins. Notes on the study in general: In monozygotic twins, models underestimated the sharing of out-of-frame TCR alpha. The more abundant beta clonotypes in cord blood had fewer insertions, and memory repertoires did not show this. Twin pairs' shared out-of-frame alpha sequences were enriched in low generation probability.

Trimming took 0 bases from V and 2 from J, leaving 14 bases between them. Germline V gives CDR1 DFQATT, CDR2 SNEGSKA (reference sequence). CDR3 length: 15 amino acids. Via MiXCR, TCRdb re-called the 5' RACE reads, giving one row per CDR3 protein. The repertoire holds approximately 590,000 distinct CDR3 sequences, with over 8.5% as singletons. This clonotype has more than one count but fewer than ten. The target antigen is unknown. These records were also assigned to another study, of yellow fever vaccine responses in identical twins.

The origin of this receptor is a woman between 18 and 29 years old in good health. Sequenced material: PBMCs. The J gene is TRBJ2-7, the V gene TRBV20-1; weak D call: TRBD2 (5 bases). CDR3: CSARDRRVTTYEQYF. The CDR3 region has the DNA TGCAGTGCTAGAGATAGGCGGGTGACCACCTACGAGCAGTACTTC.